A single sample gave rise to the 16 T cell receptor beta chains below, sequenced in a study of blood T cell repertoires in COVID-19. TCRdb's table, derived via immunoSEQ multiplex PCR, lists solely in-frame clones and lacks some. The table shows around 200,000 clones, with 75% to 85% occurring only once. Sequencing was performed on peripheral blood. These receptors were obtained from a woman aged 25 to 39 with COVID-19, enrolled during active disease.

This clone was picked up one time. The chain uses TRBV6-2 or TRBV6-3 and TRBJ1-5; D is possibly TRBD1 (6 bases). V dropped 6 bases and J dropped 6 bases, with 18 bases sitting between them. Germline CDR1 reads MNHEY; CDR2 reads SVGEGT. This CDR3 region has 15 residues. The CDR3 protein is CASSLQAGAIQPQHF. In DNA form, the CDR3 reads TGTGCCAGCAGCCTACAAGCAGGGGCGATTCAGCCCCAGCATTTT.

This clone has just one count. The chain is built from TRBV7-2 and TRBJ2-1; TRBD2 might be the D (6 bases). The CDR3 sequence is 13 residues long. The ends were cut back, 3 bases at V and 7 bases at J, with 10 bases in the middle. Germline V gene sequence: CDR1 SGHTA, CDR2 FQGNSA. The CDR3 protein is CASSFVSGNEQFF. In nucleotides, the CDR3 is TGTGCCAGCAGCTTTGTTAGCGGAAATGAGCAGTTCTTC.

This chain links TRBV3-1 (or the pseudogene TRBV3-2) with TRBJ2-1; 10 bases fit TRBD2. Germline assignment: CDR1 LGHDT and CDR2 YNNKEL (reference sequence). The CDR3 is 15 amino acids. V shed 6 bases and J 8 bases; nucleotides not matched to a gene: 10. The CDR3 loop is CASRGSGGAGDEQFF. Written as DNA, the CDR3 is TGTGCCAGCAGGGGCAGCGGGGGGGCAGGGGATGAGCAGTTCTTC.

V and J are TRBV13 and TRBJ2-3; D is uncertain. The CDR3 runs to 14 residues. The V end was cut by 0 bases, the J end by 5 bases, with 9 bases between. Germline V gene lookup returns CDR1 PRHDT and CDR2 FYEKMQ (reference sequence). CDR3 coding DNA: TGTGCCAGCAGCTTAGGCCCCCCGGGAGATACGCAGTATTTT. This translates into CASSLGPPGDTQYF.

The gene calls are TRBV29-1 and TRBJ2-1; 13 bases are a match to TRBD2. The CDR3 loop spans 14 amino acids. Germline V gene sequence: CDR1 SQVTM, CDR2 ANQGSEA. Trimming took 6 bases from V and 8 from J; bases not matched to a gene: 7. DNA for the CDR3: TGCAGCGTAGCCGGGACTAGCGGGGAGCATGAGCAGTTCTTC. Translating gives CSVAGTSGEHEQFF.

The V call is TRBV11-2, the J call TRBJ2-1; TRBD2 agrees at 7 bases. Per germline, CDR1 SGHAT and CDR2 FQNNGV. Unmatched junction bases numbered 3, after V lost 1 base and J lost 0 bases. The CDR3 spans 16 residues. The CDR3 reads CASSLAGGSSYNEQFF. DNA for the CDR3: TGTGCCAGCAGCTTAGCGGGGGGTAGCTCCTACAATGAGCAGTTCTTC.

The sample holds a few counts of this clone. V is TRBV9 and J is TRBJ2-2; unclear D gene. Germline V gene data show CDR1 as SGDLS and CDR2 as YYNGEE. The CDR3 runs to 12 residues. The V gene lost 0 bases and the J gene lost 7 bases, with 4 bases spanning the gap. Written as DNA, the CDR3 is TGTGCCAGCAGCGTAGTTAACGGGGAGCTGTTTTTT. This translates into CASSVVNGELFF.

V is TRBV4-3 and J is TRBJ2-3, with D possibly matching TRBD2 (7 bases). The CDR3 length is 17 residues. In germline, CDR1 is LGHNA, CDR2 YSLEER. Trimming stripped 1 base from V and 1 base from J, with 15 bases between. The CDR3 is CASSQAPGGPGTDTQYF. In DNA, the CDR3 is TGCGCCAGCAGCCAAGCACCCGGGGGGCCTGGCACAGATACGCAGTATTTT.

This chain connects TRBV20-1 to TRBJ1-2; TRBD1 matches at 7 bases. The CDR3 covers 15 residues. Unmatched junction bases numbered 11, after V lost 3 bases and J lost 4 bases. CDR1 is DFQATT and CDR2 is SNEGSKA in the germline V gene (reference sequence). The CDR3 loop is CSASIPGQILYGYTF. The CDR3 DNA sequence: TGCAGTGCTAGTATACCGGGACAGATTCTCTATGGCTACACCTTC.

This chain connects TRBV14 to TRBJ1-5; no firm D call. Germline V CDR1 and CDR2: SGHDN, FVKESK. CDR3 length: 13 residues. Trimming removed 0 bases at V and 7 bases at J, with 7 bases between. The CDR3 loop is CASSQDQFQPQHF. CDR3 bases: TGTGCCAGCAGCCAAGATCAGTTCCAGCCCCAGCATTTT.

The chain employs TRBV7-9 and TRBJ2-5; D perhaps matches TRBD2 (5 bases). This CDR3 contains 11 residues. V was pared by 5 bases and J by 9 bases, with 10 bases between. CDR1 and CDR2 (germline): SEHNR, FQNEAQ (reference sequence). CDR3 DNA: TGTGCCAGCAGCCCCTCGGAGGCCCAGTACTTC. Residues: CASSPSEAQYF.

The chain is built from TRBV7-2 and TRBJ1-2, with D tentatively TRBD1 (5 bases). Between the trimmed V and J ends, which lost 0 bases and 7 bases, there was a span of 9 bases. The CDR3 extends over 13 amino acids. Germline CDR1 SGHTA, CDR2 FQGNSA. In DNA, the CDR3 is TGTGCCAGCAGCTTAGCGCGGGGGGGTGGCTACACCTTC. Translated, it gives CASSLARGGGYTF.

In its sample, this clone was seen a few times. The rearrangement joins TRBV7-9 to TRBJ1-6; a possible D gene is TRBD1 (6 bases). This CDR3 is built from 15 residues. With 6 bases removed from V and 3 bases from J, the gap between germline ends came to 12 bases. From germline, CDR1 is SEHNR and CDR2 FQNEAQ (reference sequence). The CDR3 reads CASRQGNHYNSPLHF. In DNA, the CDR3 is TGTGCCAGCAGACAGGGAAATCACTATAATTCACCCCTCCACTTT.

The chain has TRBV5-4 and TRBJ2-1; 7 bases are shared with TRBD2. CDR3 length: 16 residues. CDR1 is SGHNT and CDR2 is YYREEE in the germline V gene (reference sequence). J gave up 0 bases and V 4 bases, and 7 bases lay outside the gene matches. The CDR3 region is CASSPGTTRSYNEQFF. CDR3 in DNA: TGTGCCAGCAGCCCCGGGACTACACGCTCCTACAATGAGCAGTTCTTC.

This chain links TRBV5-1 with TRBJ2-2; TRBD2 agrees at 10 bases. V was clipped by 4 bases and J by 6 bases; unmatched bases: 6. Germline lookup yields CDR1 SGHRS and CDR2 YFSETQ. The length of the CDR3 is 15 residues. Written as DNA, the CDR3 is TGCGCCAGCAGCGCGACAGCGGGAGGGTCCGGGGAGCTGTTTTTT. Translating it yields CASSATAGGSGELFF.

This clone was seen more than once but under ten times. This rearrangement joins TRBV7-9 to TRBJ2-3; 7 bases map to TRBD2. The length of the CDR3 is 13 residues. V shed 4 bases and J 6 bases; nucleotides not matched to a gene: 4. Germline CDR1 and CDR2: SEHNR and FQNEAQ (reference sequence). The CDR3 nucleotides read TGTGCCAGCAGCTCCAATAGCGGGGATACGCAGTATTTT. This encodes CASSSNSGDTQYF.